The rows below give T cell receptor beta chains drawn from one sample of a study of Graves' ophthalmopathy and Graves' hyperthyroidism. A single record per CDR3 protein comes from TCRdb applying MiXCR to the multiplex PCR reads. The table has around 1,000,000 distinct CDR3 sequences, less than 45% seen once. Sample: peripheral blood or thyroid tissue (not recorded which). The receptors derive from an adult man with Graves' hyperthyroidism. The CDR3 runs from the conserved cysteine through the conserved F or W.

j_gene: TRBJ2-7
v_gene: TRBV28
CDR3aa: CASSPLTQGNYEQYF

j_gene: TRBJ2-7
v_gene: TRBV7-2
CDR3aa: CASRVEYEQYF

j_gene: TRBJ2-2
v_gene: TRBV7-2
CDR3aa: CASSLFGGELFF

j_gene: TRBJ2-2
v_gene: TRBV5-6
CDR3aa: CASSVQLTGELFF

j_gene: TRBJ1-5
v_gene: TRBV4-1
CDR3aa: CASSQDPGEGQPQHF

j_gene: TRBJ2-7
v_gene: TRBV7-2
CDR3aa: CASTRTAYSYEQYF

j_gene: TRBJ1-1
v_gene: TRBV7-9
CDR3aa: CASSKVGSYTEAFF

j_gene: TRBJ1-3
v_gene: TRBV12-3/TRBV12-4
CDR3aa: CASLGNTIYF

j_gene: TRBJ2-7
v_gene: TRBV20-1
CDR3aa: CSARDRLRATYEQYF

j_gene: TRBJ1-1
v_gene: TRBV28
CDR3aa: CASLQGTIDTEAFF

j_gene: TRBJ2-3
v_gene: TRBV11-2
CDR3aa: CASSGRGSTDTQYF

j_gene: TRBJ1-2
v_gene: TRBV4-2
CDR3aa: CASSQERGGYGYTF

j_gene: TRBJ1-6
v_gene: TRBV29-1
CDR3aa: CSAAATDNSPLHF

j_gene: TRBJ2-7
v_gene: TRBV15
CDR3aa: CATSRAPGQGGYEQYF

j_gene: TRBJ1-4
v_gene: TRBV7-2
CDR3aa: CATLTARELFF

j_gene: TRBJ1-1
v_gene: TRBV29-1
CDR3aa: CSAQGYTEAFF

j_gene: TRBJ2-7
v_gene: TRBV29-1
CDR3aa: CSYRAYEQYF

j_gene: TRBJ1-1
v_gene: TRBV20-1
CDR3aa: CSATRGGGSTEAFF

j_gene: TRBJ2-6
v_gene: TRBV4-1
CDR3aa: CASSQGVQGESGANVLTF

j_gene: TRBJ1-1
v_gene: TRBV28
CDR3aa: CASSPQGLATEAFF

j_gene: TRBJ2-7
v_gene: TRBV7-8
CDR3aa: CASSYISGKAYEQYF

j_gene: TRBJ2-5
v_gene: TRBV6-1
CDR3aa: CASWYRGPQETQYF

j_gene: TRBJ1-1
v_gene: TRBV19
CDR3aa: CATHGTGGLTEAFF

j_gene: TRBJ1-1
v_gene: TRBV4-3
CDR3aa: CASSQEGGRVTEAFF

j_gene: TRBJ1-6
v_gene: TRBV7-2
CDR3aa: CAWSAGQHNSPLHF

j_gene: TRBJ2-7
v_gene: TRBV6-2/TRBV6-3
CDR3aa: CASSYSWTSGDPYEQYF

j_gene: TRBJ1-5
v_gene: TRBV10-3
CDR3aa: CAISESILGEGGQPQHF

j_gene: TRBJ1-2
v_gene: TRBV29-1
CDR3aa: CSLRTGYGYTF

j_gene: TRBJ2-7
v_gene: TRBV5-5
CDR3aa: CASSSLRDMSSYEQYF

j_gene: TRBJ2-7
v_gene: TRBV13
CDR3aa: CASSSEEVGLATYEQYF

j_gene: TRBJ2-7
v_gene: TRBV29-1
CDR3aa: CSVADSGGSYEQYF

j_gene: TRBJ1-1
v_gene: TRBV10-1
CDR3aa: CASSVGAQRNTEAFF

j_gene: TRBJ1-1
v_gene: TRBV12-3/TRBV12-4
CDR3aa: CASSLRGEDVMNTEAFF

j_gene: TRBJ1-4
v_gene: TRBV19
CDR3aa: CASSTGQSHNEKLFF

j_gene: TRBJ2-6
v_gene: TRBV5-4
CDR3aa: CAKSGGANVLTF

j_gene: TRBJ1-2
v_gene: TRBV6-6
CDR3aa: CAITSSDRGHGYTF

j_gene: TRBJ2-5
v_gene: TRBV7-9
CDR3aa: CASSFSGGGQYQETQYF

j_gene: TRBJ2-7
v_gene: TRBV10-3
CDR3aa: CAISPPDNYEQYF

j_gene: TRBJ1-1
v_gene: TRBV7-2
CDR3aa: CASSLSLQEAFF

j_gene: TRBJ1-4
v_gene: TRBV20-1
CDR3aa: CRGGLQTNEKLFF

j_gene: TRBJ2-7
v_gene: TRBV7-9
CDR3aa: CASSPPLGRTPIHSYEQYF

j_gene: TRBJ2-7
v_gene: TRBV5-1
CDR3aa: CASSSEGLTDYEQYF

j_gene: TRBJ1-3
v_gene: TRBV9
CDR3aa: CASSWDSVLSGNTIYF

j_gene: TRBJ2-5
v_gene: TRBV20-1
CDR3aa: CSAGDATGRRLETQYF

j_gene: TRBJ1-1
v_gene: TRBV20-1
CDR3aa: CSALSSRNTEAFF

j_gene: TRBJ1-1
v_gene: TRBV7-8
CDR3aa: CASSLVGYGAFF

j_gene: TRBJ1-1
v_gene: TRBV11-2
CDR3aa: CASSSLKQGMEAFF

j_gene: TRBJ2-2
v_gene: TRBV7-9
CDR3aa: CASSNNRDSLYTGELFF

j_gene: TRBJ1-5
v_gene: TRBV27
CDR3aa: CASSLSYSNQPQHF

j_gene: TRBJ1-2
v_gene: TRBV29-1
CDR3aa: CSVVDRMYGYTF

j_gene: TRBJ2-1
v_gene: TRBV12-3/TRBV12-4
CDR3aa: CASRAGDIVEQFF

j_gene: TRBJ2-2
v_gene: TRBV5-1
CDR3aa: CASKSGQANTGELFF

j_gene: TRBJ2-6
v_gene: TRBV19
CDR3aa: CASSRGGANVLTF

j_gene: TRBJ1-2
v_gene: TRBV25-1
CDR3aa: CASSSRQGSDGGYTF

j_gene: TRBJ1-6
v_gene: TRBV5-1
CDR3aa: CASPRISHSPLHF